Listed here is a single TCR beta chain. Its target is not known. This CDR3 is 14 amino acids long. The germline V gene encodes CDR1 SGHKS and CDR2 YYEKEE (reference sequence). Deletions cut 4 bases from V and 2 bases from J, with 12 bases between. This table comes from immunoSEQ multiplex PCR, and its TCRdb copy is limited to in-frame clones, with some not included. The top ten clones hold more than 5% of a sample with some 120,000 clones, approximately 90% of them seen once. The sample is drawn from a study of radiation and T cells in renal cell carcinoma. Study-level information: Nephrectomy followed 15 Gy stereotactic body radiation by 4 weeks. Overall study findings and caveats: In blood, top tumor clones expanded by 2 weeks, shrinking by 4.

Specified time point: blood 2 weeks post-SBRT. As for treatment: 15 Gy SBRT to primary tumor, nephrectomy 4 weeks later. This material consisted of blood, taken from a patient whose treatment included radiotherapy and nephrectomy. The genes are TRBV5-5 and TRBJ1-2, with D possibly TRBD1 on 5 matching bases. The receptor's source is a woman aged 70 to 79 with renal cell carcinoma. CDR3 bases: TGTGCCAGCAGCAAAGAACAGGCCAACTATGGCTACACCTTC. Translated, it gives CASSKEQANYGYTF.